This passage covers 28 T cell receptor beta chains from one sample sequenced in a study of OX40 agonist ivuxolimab in advanced cancers. Profiling relied on immunoSEQ multiplex PCR, and the TCRdb table lists in-frame clones only, not all of them. The profile covers over 30,000 clones, with 80% to 85% appearing a single time and over 2.5% taken by the ten largest. The sequences come from CD4+ or CD8+ T cells sorted from blood, collected in a trial of the OX40 agonist ivuxolimab. Every receptor here comes from an adult with an advanced solid tumor such as melanoma, head and neck, liver or kidney cancer.

The chain joins TRBV18 to TRBJ2-7, with 7 bases aligning to TRBD1. CDR1 KGHSH and CDR2 LQKENI come from the germline V gene. CDR3 length: 13 residues. Unmatched junction bases numbered 4, after V lost 2 bases and J lost 6 bases. This chain's CDR3 is CASSPYTGAEQYF. The CDR3 DNA reads TGTGCCAGCTCACCATACACAGGGGCCGAGCAGTACTTC.

The rearrangement uses TRBV5-1 and TRBJ1-6, with D unclear. Germline V gives CDR1 SGHRS, CDR2 YFSETQ. The CDR3 runs to 14 residues. V was shortened by 0 bases and J by 8 bases, with 9 bases between the two germline ends. The CDR3 bases are TGCGCCAGCAGCTTGGCGGGTAGGCATTCACCCCTCCACTTT. Translating it yields CASSLAGRHSPLHF.

V gene TRBV7-2 combines with J gene TRBJ2-7; 9 nucleotides agree with TRBD2. From germline, CDR1 is SGHTA and CDR2 FQGNSA. CDR3 length: 15 amino acids. V trimming: 1 base; J trimming: 4 bases; junction bases outside the gene matches: 5. The CDR3 region has the DNA TGTGCCAGCAGCTTAGTGGGCGGGGGGGCTTACGAGCAGTACTTC. Its protein is CASSLVGGGAYEQYF.

The chain links TRBV4-3 to TRBJ2-3; possible D gene TRBD2, 5 bases. Between the trimmed V and J ends, which lost 3 bases and 3 bases, there was a span of 7 bases. The CDR3 contains 13 residues. Germline CDR1 reads LGHNA; CDR2 reads YSLEER. CDR3 bases: TGCGCCAGCAGCCATAGGACTACAGATACGCAGTATTTT. Protein product: CASSHRTTDTQYF.

The chain employs TRBV4-3 and TRBJ2-7; D may be TRBD1 (6 bases). The germline gives CDR1 LGHNA, CDR2 YSLEER. Trimming pared 5 bases from V and 2 bases from J, leaving 16 bases between. This CDR3 is 15 amino acids long. The CDR3 here is CASSRGYPTPYEQYF. As DNA, the CDR3 is TGCGCCAGCAGCAGGGGGTATCCGACCCCCTACGAGCAGTACTTC.

The chain employs TRBV18 and TRBJ1-3; tentative D call: TRBD1 (5 bases). The CDR3 loop spans 13 amino acids. With 5 bases removed from V and 4 bases from J, the gap between germline ends came to 9 bases. CDR1 and CDR2 (germline): KGHSH, LQKENI. The CDR3 here is CASSGGAGNTIYF. CDR3 DNA: TGTGCCAGCTCAGGGGGAGCCGGAAACACCATATATTTT.

The rearrangement joins TRBV5-6 to TRBJ2-3, with D unclear. V was cut by 2 bases and J by 11 bases, with 9 bases left in between. Germline CDR1 and CDR2: SGHDT and YYEEEE. This CDR3 is built from 11 residues. The CDR3 bases are TGTGCCAGCAGCTTATCAAGAGAGCAGTATTTT. Translation gives CASSLSREQYF.

The V and J genes are TRBV4-3 and TRBJ1-6; D not resolved. With 0 bases removed from V and 7 bases from J, the gap between germline ends came to 16 bases. The CDR3 consists of 17 residues. Germline values: CDR1 LGHNA, CDR2 YSLEER. This chain's CDR3 is CASSQDSEMRGNSPLHF. In nucleotides, the CDR3 is TGCGCCAGCAGCCAAGATAGCGAGATGCGAGGGAATTCACCCCTCCACTTT.

This clone has only a few counts. This chain joins TRBV28 and TRBJ1-4; D may be TRBD1 (5 bases). Germline values: CDR1 MDHEN, CDR2 SYDVKM. There are 14 residues in the CDR3. Trimming left V 5 bases short and J 7 bases short, with 14 bases between. CDR3 bases: TGTGCCAGCAGTCGCACAGAGGGGAGTGAAAAACTGTTTTTT. Encoded protein: CASSRTEGSEKLFF.

V gene TRBV4-3 combines with J gene TRBJ1-5, with D unresolved. Germline CDR1 reads LGHNA; CDR2 reads YSLEER. The length of the CDR3 is 13 residues. Trimming stripped 2 bases from V and 5 bases from J, with 7 bases between. CDR3 nucleotide sequence: TGCGCCAGCAGCCAAAGGGAACATCAGCCCCAGCATTTT. It yields the protein CASSQREHQPQHF.

The chain is built from TRBV6-4 and TRBJ2-7; 11 bases line up with TRBD2. V was clipped by 5 bases and J by 3 bases; unmatched bases: 9. The CDR3 has 16 residues. Germline lookup yields CDR1 MRHNA and CDR2 SNTAGT. DNA of the CDR3: TGTGCCAGCAGTCTAACTTCCGGGACTAGCGGCTACGAGCAGTACTTC. This encodes CASSLTSGTSGYEQYF.

This clone was found once. The rearrangement links TRBV4-1 to TRBJ1-6; 7 nucleotides agree with TRBD1. In germline, CDR1 is MGHRA, CDR2 YSYEKL. This CDR3 has 16 amino acids. V was pared by 4 bases and J by 5 bases, with 8 bases of the junction left unmatched. CDR3 region: CASSPRQGGDNSPLHF. CDR3 coding DNA: TGCGCCAGCAGCCCCCGACAGGGAGGTGATAATTCACCCCTCCACTTT.

The chain couples TRBV4-3 to TRBJ2-2, with no clear D. V was clipped by 0 bases and J by 2 bases, with 7 bases between them. Germline CDR1 and CDR2: LGHNA and YSLEER. The CDR3 totals 15 residues. Here the CDR3 DNA reads TGCGCCAGCAGCCAAGATCCCAGCAACACCGGGGAGCTGTTTTTT. This encodes CASSQDPSNTGELFF.

The chain recombines TRBV10-1 with TRBJ2-1; D unclear. V was shortened by 9 bases and J by 4 bases, with 10 bases between the two germline ends. The germline V gene encodes CDR1 WNHNN and CDR2 SYGVQD (reference sequence). There are 12 residues in the CDR3. CDR3 DNA: TGCGCCAGAGAAATAGTGTACAATGAGCAGTTCTTC. It codes for CAREIVYNEQFF.

This rearrangement joins TRBV7-9 to TRBJ2-7; 7 nucleotides align to TRBD2. Trimming at V came to 5 bases and at J to 1 base, leaving 11 bases not matched to a gene. Germline CDR1 reads SEHNR; CDR2 reads FQNEAQ (reference sequence). The CDR3 has 16 residues. CDR3 in amino acids: CASSPRGAGTSYEQYF. Written as DNA, the CDR3 is TGTGCCAGCAGCCCTCGAGGAGCGGGGACTTCCTACGAGCAGTACTTC.

The genes are TRBV5-1 and TRBJ2-2; TRBD1 might be the D (6 bases). CDR1 is SGHRS and CDR2 is YFSETQ in the germline V gene. V lost 4 bases, J lost 5 bases, and 15 bases lay in between. The CDR3 contains 15 residues. CDR3 protein: CASSIATGGTGELFF. The CDR3 bases are TGCGCCAGCAGCATTGCGACAGGTGGTACCGGGGAGCTGTTTTTT.

The chain uses TRBV7-3 and TRBJ2-3; D is possibly TRBD1 or TRBD2 (5 bases each). This CDR3 spans 14 amino acids. From germline, CDR1 is SGHTA and CDR2 FQGTGA. V lost 3 bases and J lost 2, with 9 bases in between. CDR3 amino acids: CASSFRDHTDTQYF. The CDR3 region has the DNA TGTGCCAGCAGCTTTAGGGACCACACAGATACGCAGTATTTT. The full variable domain, rest sourced from reference TRBV7-3 and TRBJ2-3, is GAGVSQTPSNKVTEKGKYVELRCDPISGHTALYWYRQSLGQGPEFLIYFQGTGAADDSGLPNDRFFAVRPEGSVSTLKIQRTERGDSAVYLCASSFRDHTDTQYFGPGTRLTVL.

Only a few counts were recorded for this clone. The rearrangement links TRBV7-2 to TRBJ1-2; D not certain. V lost 10 bases and J lost 2, with 8 bases in between. The length of the CDR3 is 11 residues. The V gene's germline CDR1 is SGHTA and CDR2 FQGNSA. The DNA for the CDR3 is TGTGCCAACGGGGAGAACTATGGCTACACCTTC. Translated, it gives CANGENYGYTF.

The J gene is TRBJ2-1, the V gene TRBV6-5; a weak D match, TRBD1 (5 bases). CDR1 is MNHEY and CDR2 is SVGAGI in the germline V gene. V lost 6 bases, J lost 5 bases, and 17 bases lay in between. CDR3 length: 15 amino acids. CDR3 sequence (DNA): TGTGCCAGCAGACCCCCGGAATGGGGCAACAATGAGCAGTTCTTC. This gives the protein CASRPPEWGNNEQFF.

This clone was detected a few times. This chain uses TRBV7-2 with TRBJ2-7; D uncertain. Germline loops: CDR1 SGHTA, CDR2 FQGNSA. V lost 1 base and J lost 3, with 7 bases in between. CDR3 length: 13 residues. The CDR3 DNA is TGTGCCAGCAGCTTAGGGCAAGTCTACGAGCAGTACTTC. Amino acids: CASSLGQVYEQYF.

The DNA of the CDR3 is TGTGCCAGCAGTTACAACTACAATCAGCCCCAGCATTTT. Protein product: CASSYNYNQPQHF. The V and J genes are TRBV6-5 and TRBJ1-5; D is ambiguous. V lost 2 bases, J lost 3 bases, and 5 bases lay in between. Germline V gene data show CDR1 as MNHEY and CDR2 as SVGAGI. The CDR3 covers 13 residues.

This chain joins TRBV16 and TRBJ2-7, with D perhaps matching TRBD1 or TRBD2 (5 bases each). CDR3 size: 14 residues. V was pared by 0 bases and J by 0 bases, with 6 bases between. Germline V gene lookup returns CDR1 KGHSY and CDR2 FQNENV. Here the CDR3 reads CASSQSRGSYEQYF. In DNA, the CDR3 is TGTGCCAGCAGCCAATCGAGGGGCTCCTACGAGCAGTACTTC.

In DNA form, the CDR3 reads TGTGCCAGCAGTTCCTTGGATCTAACCGGGGAGCTGTTTTTT. Translated, it gives CASSSLDLTGELFF. The chain links TRBV28 to TRBJ2-2; D not certain. Germline CDR1 reads MDHEN; CDR2 reads SYDVKM. The V gene lost 4 bases and the J gene lost 5 bases, with 11 bases spanning the gap. The CDR3 consists of 14 residues.

This clone was observed a single time. In DNA form, the CDR3 reads TGTGCCAGCAGCTTTTTCATGGACGAGCAGTACTTC. This sequence encodes CASSFFMDEQYF. The chain is built from TRBV5-5 and TRBJ2-7; unclear D gene. The V end lost 2 bases, the J end lost 5 bases, and 8 bases lay between the germline ends. Germline lookup yields CDR1 SGHKS and CDR2 YYEKEE (reference sequence). The CDR3 is made up of 12 amino acids.

The chain couples TRBV5-1 to TRBJ1-2; unclear D gene. V was cut by 0 bases and J by 8 bases, with 5 bases left in between. This CDR3 region has 11 residues. Germline V gene data show CDR1 as SGHRS and CDR2 as YFSETQ. CDR3 residues: CASSLGGGYTF. CDR3 nucleotides: TGCGCCAGCAGCTTGGGGGGAGGCTACACCTTC.

The genes are TRBV5-1 and TRBJ2-7, with 10 bases aligning to TRBD2. Germline loops: CDR1 SGHRS, CDR2 YFSETQ. V gave up 4 bases and J gave up 1 base; unmatched junction bases: 5. The CDR3 length is 15 residues. The DNA of the CDR3 is TGCGCCAGCAGCCCTCGACTAGCGGGTTCCTACGAGCAGTACTTC. It translates to CASSPRLAGSYEQYF.

This clone was seen just once. The chain combines TRBV19 with TRBJ2-3; 8 bases map to TRBD2. The CDR3 extends over 13 amino acids. The J segment lost 5 bases and the V segment lost 5 bases, leaving 3 bases of the junction unmatched. CDR1 LNHDA and CDR2 SQIVND come from the germline V gene (reference sequence). This CDR3 reads CASSGAGGDTQYF. CDR3 nucleotides: TGTGCCAGTAGTGGGGCGGGAGGAGATACGCAGTATTTT.

This chain connects TRBV5-1 to TRBJ2-3, with D unclear. The CDR3 length is 17 residues. CDR1 is SGHRS and CDR2 is YFSETQ in the germline V gene. Trimming took 0 bases from V and 1 from J, leaving 15 bases between them. Written as DNA, the CDR3 is TGCGCCAGCAGCTTGGCCGTCTCCCATGGGGGCACAGATACGCAGTATTTT. Translation: CASSLAVSHGGTDTQYF.